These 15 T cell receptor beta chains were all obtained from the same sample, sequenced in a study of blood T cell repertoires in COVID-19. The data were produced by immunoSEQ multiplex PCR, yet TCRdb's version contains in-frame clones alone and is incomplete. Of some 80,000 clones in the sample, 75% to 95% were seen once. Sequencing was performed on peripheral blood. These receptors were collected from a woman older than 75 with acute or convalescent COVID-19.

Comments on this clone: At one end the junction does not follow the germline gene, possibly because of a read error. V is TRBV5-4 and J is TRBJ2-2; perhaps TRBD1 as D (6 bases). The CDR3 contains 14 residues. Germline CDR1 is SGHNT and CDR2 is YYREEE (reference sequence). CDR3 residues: CASRLDSSTGELFF. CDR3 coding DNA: TGTGCCAGCAGATTGGACAGCAGCACCGGGGAGCTGTTTTTT.

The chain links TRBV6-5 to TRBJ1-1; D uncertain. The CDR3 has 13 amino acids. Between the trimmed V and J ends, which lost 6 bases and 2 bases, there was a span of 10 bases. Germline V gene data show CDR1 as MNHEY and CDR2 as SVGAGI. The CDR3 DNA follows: TGTGCCAGCAGGAATCAGGTAAACACTGAAGCTTTCTTT. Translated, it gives CASRNQVNTEAFF.

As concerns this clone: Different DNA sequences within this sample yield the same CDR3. The CDR3 here is CASSPRTGAGNTIYF. For the CDR3, the DNA is TGTGCCAGCAGCCCGCGGACAGGGGCTGGAAACACCATATATTTT. This chain links TRBV9 with TRBJ1-3, with 9 bases fitting TRBD1. The CDR3 consists of 15 residues. Looked up from germline, CDR1 is SGDLS and CDR2 is YYNGEE. V lost 4 bases and J lost 2; bases outside the gene matches: 4.

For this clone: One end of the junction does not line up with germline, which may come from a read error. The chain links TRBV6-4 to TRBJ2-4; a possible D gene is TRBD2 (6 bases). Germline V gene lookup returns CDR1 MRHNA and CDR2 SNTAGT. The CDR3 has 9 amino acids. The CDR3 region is CASSERGRF. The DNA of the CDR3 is TGTGCCAGCAGTGAGAGAGGGAGGTTC.

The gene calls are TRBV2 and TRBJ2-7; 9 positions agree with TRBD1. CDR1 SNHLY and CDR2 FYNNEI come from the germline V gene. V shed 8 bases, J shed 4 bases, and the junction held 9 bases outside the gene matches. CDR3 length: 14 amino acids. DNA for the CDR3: TGTGCCAGCGGCCCCGGGACAGGGTTTTACGAGCAGTACTTC. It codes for CASGPGTGFYEQYF.

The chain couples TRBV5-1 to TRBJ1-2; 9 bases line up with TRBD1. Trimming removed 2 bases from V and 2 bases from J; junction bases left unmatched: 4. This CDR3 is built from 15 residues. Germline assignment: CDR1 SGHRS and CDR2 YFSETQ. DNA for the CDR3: TGCGCCAGCAGCTTAGAGGGGACAGGGAACTATGGCTACACCTTC. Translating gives CASSLEGTGNYGYTF. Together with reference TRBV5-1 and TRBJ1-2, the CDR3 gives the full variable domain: KAGVTQTPRYLIKTRGQQVTLSCSPISGHRSVSWYQQTPGQGLQFLFEYFSETQRNKGNFPGRFSGRQFSNSRSEMNVSTLELGDSALYLCASSLEGTGNYGYTFGSGTRLTVV.

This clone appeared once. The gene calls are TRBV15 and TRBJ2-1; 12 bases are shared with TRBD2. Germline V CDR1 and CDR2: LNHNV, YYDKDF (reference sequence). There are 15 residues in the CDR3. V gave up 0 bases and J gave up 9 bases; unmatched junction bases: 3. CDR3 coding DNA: TGTGCCACCAGCAGAGAGCTAGCGGGAGGGAGTGAGCAGTTCTTC. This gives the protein CATSRELAGGSEQFF.

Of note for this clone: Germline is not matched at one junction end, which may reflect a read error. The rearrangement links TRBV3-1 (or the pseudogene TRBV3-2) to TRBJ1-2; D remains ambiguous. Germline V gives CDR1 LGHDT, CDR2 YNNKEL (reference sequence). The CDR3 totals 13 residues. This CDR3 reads CASSQDWSYSYTF. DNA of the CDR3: TGTGCCAGCAGCCAAGATTGGTCCTATAGCTACACCTTC.

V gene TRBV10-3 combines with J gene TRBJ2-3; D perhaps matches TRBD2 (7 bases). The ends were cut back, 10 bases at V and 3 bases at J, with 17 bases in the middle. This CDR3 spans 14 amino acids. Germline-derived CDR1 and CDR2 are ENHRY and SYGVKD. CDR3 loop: CATLLGGQTDTQYF. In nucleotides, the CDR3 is TGTGCCACCCTCTTGGGGGGGCAAACAGATACGCAGTATTTT.

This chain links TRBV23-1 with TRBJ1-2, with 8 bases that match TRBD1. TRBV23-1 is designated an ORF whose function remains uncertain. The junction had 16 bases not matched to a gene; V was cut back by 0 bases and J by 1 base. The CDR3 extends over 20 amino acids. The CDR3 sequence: CASSQSPLRDRHKGNYGYTF. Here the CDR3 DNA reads TGCGCCAGCAGTCAATCTCCACTCCGGGACAGGCATAAAGGTAACTATGGCTACACCTTC.

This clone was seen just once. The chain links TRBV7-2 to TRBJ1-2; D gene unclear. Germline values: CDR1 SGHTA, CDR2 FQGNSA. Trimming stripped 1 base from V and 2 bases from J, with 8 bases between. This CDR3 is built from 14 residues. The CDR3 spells CASSLGPGNYGYTF. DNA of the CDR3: TGTGCCAGCAGCTTAGGTCCAGGCAACTATGGCTACACCTTC.

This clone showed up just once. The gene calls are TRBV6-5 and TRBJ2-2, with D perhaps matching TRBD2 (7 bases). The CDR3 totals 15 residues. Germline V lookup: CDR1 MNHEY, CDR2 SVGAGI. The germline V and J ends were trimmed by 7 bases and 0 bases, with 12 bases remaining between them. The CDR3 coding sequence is TGTGCCAGCAATTGGGGGGGGCCGAACACCGGGGAGCTGTTTTTT. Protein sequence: CASNWGGPNTGELFF.

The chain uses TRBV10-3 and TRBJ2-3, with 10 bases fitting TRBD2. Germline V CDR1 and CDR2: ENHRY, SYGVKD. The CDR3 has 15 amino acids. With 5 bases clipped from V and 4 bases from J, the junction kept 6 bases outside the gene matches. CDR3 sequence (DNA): TGTGCCATCAGTCAAAGCGGGGGGGCCGCAGATACGCAGTATTTT. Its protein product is CAISQSGGAADTQYF.

CDR3 loop: CASSLNLASTDTQYF. The CDR3 nucleotides are TGCGCCAGCAGCTTGAATCTAGCGAGCACAGATACGCAGTATTTT. This chain links TRBV5-1 with TRBJ2-3; tentative D call: TRBD2 (6 bases). Germline-derived CDR1 and CDR2 are SGHRS and YFSETQ. The CDR3 is 15 residues long. Trimming pared 1 base from V and 0 bases from J, leaving 9 bases between.

For the CDR3, the DNA is TGTGCCAGCAGCTTTCAAGGGGACAGGTCCAGCGAGCAGTACTTC. The encoded protein is CASSFQGDRSSEQYF. The chain uses TRBV6-5 and TRBJ2-7; 8 nucleotides align to TRBD1. V lost 6 bases to trimming and J lost 6 bases; unmatched junction nucleotides: 13. This CDR3 is built from 15 residues. Germline values: CDR1 MNHEY, CDR2 SVGAGI.